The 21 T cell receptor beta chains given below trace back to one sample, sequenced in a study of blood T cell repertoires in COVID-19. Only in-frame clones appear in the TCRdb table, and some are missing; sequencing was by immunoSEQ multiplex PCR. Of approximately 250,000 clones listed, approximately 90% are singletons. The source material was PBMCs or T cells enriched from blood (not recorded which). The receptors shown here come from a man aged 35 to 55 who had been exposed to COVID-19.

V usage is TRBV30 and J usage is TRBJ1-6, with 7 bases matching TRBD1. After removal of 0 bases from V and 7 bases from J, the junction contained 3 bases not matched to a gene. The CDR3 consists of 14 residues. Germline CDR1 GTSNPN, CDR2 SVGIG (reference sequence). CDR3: CAWSVQDRNSPLHF. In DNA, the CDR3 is TGTGCCTGGAGTGTACAGGACAGGAATTCACCCCTCCACTTT.

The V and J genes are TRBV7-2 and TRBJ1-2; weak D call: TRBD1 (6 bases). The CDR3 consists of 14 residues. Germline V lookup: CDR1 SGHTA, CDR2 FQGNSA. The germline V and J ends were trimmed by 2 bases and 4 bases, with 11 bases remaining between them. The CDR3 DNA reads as TGTGCCAGCAGCTTATACAGGGAGGGCTATGGCTACACCTTC. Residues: CASSLYREGYGYTF.

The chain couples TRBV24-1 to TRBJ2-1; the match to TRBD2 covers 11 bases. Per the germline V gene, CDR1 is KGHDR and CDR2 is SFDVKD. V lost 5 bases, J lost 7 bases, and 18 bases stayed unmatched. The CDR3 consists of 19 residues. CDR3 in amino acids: CATSGGGYSGRAGRNEQFF. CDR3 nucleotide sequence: TGTGCCACCAGTGGGGGGGGCTATAGCGGGAGGGCCGGTCGGAATGAGCAGTTCTTC.

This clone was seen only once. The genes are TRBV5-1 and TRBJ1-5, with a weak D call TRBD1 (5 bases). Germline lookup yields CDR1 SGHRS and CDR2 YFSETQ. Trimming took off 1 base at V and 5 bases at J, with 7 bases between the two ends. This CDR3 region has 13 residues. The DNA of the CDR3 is TGCGCCAGCAGCTTGCTAGGGGATCAGCCCCAGCATTTT. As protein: CASSLLGDQPQHF.

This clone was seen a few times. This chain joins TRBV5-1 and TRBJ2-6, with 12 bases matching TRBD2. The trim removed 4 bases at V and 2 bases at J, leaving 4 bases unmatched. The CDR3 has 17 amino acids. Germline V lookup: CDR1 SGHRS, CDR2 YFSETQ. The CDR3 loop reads CASSRLAGDPGANVLTF. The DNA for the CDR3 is TGCGCCAGCAGCCGACTAGCGGGAGACCCTGGGGCCAACGTCCTGACTTTC.

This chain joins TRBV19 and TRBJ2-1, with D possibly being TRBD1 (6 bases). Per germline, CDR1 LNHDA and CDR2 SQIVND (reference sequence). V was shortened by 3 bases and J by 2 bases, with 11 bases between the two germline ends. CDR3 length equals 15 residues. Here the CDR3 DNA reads TGTGCCAGTAGTATCCAGGGACATCCCTACAATGAGCAGTTCTTC. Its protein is CASSIQGHPYNEQFF. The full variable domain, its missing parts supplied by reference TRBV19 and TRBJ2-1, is DGGITQSPKYLFRKEGQNVTLSCEQNLNHDAMYWYRQDPGQGLRLIYYSQIVNDFQKGDIAEGYSVSREKKESFPLTVTSAQKNPTAFYLCASSIQGHPYNEQFFGPGTRLTVL.

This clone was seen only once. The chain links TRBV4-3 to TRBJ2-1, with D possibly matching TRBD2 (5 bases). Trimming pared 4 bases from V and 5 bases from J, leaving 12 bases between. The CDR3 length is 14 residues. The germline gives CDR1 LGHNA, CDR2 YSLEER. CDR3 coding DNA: TGCGCCAGCAGCCCCGAGGGCAGTAACAATGAGCAGTTCTTC. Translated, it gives CASSPEGSNNEQFF.

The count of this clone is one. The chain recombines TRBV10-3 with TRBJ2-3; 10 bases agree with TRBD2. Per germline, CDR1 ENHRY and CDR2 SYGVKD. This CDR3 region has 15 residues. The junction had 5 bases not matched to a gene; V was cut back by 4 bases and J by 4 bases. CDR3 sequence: CAISGPSGSADTQYF. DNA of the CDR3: TGTGCCATCAGTGGGCCTAGCGGGAGTGCAGATACGCAGTATTTT.

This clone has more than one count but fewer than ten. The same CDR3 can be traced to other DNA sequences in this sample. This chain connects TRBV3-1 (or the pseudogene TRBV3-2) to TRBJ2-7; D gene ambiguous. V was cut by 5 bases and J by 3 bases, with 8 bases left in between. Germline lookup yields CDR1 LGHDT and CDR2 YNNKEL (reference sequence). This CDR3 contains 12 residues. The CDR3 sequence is CASSVGFYEQYF. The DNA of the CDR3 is TGTGCCAGCAGCGTTGGCTTCTACGAGCAGTACTTC.

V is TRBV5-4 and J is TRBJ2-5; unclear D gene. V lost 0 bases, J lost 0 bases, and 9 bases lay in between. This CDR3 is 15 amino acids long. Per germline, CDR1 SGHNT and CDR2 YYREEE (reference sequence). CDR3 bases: TGTGCCAGCAGCTTGGGAACTTTAGACCAAGAGACCCAGTACTTC. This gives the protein CASSLGTLDQETQYF. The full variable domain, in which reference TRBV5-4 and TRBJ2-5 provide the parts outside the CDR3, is ETGVTQSPTHLIKTRGQQVTLRCSSQSGHNTVSWYQQALGQGPQFIFQYYREEENGRGNFPPRFSGLQFPNYSSELNVNALELDDSALYLCASSLGTLDQETQYFGPGTRLLVL.

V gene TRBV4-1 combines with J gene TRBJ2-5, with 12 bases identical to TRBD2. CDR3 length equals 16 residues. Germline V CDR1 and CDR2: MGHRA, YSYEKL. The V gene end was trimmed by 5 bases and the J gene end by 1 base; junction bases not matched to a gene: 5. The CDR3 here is CASSWTSGIAQETQYF. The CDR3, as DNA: TGCGCCAGCAGCTGGACTAGCGGGATTGCCCAAGAGACCCAGTACTTC.

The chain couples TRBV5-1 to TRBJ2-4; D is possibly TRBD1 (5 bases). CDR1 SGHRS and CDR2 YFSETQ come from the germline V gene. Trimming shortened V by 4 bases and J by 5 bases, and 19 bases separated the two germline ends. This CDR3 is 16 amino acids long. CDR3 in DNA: TGCGCCAGCAGCCCCCGAGTAGGGGCCTTGGAAAACATTCAGTACTTC. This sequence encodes CASSPRVGALENIQYF.

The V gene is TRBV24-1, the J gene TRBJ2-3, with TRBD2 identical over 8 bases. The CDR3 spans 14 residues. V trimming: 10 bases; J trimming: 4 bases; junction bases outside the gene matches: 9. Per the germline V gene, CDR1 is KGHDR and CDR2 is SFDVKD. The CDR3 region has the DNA TGTGCCACTCCAAGCGGGGGTGGGTCAGATACGCAGTATTTT. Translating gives CATPSGGGSDTQYF.

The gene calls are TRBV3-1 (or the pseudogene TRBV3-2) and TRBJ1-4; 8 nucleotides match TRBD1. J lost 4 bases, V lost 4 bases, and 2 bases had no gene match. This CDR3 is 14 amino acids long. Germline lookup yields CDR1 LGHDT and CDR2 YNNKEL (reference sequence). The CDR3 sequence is CASSPDRGNEKLFF. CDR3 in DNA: TGTGCCAGCAGCCCTGACAGGGGTAATGAAAAACTGTTTTTT.

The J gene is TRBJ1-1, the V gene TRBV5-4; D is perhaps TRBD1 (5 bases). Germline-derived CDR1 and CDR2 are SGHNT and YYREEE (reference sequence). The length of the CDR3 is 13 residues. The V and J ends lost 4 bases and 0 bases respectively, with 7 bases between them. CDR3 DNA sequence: TGTGCCAGCAGCGACAGTTTGAACACTGAAGCTTTCTTT. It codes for CASSDSLNTEAFF.

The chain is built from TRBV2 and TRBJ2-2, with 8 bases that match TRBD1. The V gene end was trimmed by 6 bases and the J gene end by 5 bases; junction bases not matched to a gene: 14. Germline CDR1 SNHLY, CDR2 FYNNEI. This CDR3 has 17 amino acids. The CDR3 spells CASSTDRGRSGTGELFF. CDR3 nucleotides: TGTGCCAGCAGCACCGACAGGGGCAGAAGCGGGACCGGGGAGCTGTTTTTT.

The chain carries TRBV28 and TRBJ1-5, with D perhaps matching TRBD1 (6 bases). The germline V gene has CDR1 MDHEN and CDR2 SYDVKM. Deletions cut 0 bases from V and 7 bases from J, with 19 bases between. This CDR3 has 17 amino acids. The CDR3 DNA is TGTGCCAGCAGTTTATGGATCCGGGACAATCGGATACAGCCCCAGCATTTT. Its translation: CASSLWIRDNRIQPQHF.

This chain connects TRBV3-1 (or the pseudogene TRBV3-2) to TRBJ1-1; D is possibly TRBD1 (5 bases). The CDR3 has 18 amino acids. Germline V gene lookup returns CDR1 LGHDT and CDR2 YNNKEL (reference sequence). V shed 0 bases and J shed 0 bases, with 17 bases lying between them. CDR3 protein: CASSQEGVRRIMNTEAFF. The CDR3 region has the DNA TGTGCCAGCAGCCAAGAAGGGGTCAGAAGAATCATGAACACTGAAGCTTTCTTT.

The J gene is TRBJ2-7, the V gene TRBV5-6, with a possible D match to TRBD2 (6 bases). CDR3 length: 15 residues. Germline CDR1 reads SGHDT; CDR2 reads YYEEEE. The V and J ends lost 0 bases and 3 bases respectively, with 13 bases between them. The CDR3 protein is CASSLAGQGGYEQYF. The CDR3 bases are TGTGCCAGCAGCTTGGCCGGGCAGGGAGGCTACGAGCAGTACTTC.

CDR3 DNA sequence: TGTGCCAGTAGTAGAATACAGGGGTTCTTCGACGAGCAGTACTTC. Translated, it gives CASSRIQGFFDEQYF. This rearrangement joins TRBV19 to TRBJ2-7; 7 bases align to TRBD1. Germline CDR1 and CDR2: LNHDA and SQIVND (reference sequence). The CDR3 loop spans 15 amino acids. Germline trimming cut 4 bases from V and 5 bases from J; bases unmatched to any gene: 11.

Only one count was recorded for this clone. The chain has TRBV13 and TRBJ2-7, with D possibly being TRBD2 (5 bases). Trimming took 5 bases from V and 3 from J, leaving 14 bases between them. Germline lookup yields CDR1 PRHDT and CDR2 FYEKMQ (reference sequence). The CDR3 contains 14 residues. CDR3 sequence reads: CASSDRTGNYEQYF. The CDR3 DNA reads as TGTGCCAGCAGCGACCGGACTGGTAACTACGAGCAGTACTTC.